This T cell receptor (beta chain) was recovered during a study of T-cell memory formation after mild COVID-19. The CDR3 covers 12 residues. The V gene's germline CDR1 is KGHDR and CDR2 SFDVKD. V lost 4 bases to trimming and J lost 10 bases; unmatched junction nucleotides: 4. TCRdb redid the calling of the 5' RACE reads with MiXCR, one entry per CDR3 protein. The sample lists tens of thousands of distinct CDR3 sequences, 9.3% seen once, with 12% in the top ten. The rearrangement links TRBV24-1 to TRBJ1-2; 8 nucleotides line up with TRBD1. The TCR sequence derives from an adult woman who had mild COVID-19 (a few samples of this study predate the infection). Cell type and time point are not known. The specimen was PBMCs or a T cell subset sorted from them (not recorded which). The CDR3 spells CATSDPDRAYTF. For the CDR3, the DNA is TGTGCCACCAGTGACCCGGACAGGGCCTACACCTTC.